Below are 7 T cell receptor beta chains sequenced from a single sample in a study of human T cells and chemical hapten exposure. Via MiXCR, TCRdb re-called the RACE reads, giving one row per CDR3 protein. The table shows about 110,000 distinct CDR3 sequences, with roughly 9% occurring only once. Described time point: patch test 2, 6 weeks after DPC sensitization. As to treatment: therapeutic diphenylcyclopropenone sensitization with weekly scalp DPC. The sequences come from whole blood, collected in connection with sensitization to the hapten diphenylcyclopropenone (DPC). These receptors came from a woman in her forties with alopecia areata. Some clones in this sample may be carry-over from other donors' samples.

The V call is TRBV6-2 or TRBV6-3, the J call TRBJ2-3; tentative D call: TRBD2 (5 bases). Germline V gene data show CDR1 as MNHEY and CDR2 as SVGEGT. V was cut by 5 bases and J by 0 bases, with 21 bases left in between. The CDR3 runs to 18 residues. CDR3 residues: CASSTNPRTRLSTDTQYF. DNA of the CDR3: TGTGCCAGCAGTACCAACCCAAGGACTCGTTTGAGCACAGATACGCAGTATTTT.

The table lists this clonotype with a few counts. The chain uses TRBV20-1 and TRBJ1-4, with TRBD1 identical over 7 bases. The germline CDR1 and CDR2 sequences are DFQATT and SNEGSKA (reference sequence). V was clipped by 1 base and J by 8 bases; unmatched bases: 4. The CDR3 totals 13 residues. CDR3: CSARALRGEKLFF. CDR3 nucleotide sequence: TGCAGTGCTAGAGCTCTCAGGGGGGAAAAACTGTTTTTT.

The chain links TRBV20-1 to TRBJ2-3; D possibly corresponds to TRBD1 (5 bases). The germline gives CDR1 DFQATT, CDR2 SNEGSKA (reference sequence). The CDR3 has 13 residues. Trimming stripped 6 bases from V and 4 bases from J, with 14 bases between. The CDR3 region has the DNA TGCAGTGCCCCCGCAGGGTGGGCAGATACGCAGTATTTT. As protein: CSAPAGWADTQYF.

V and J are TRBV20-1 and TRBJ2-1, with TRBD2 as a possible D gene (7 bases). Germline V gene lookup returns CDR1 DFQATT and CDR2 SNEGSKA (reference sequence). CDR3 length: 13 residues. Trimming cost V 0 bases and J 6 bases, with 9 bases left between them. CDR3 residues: CSAREGGANEQFF. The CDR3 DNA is TGCAGTGCTAGAGAAGGGGGGGCCAATGAGCAGTTCTTC.

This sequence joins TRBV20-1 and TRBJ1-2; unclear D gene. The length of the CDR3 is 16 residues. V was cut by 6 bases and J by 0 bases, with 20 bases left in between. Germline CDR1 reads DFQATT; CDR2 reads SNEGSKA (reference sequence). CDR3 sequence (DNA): TGCAGTGCGTTAGGGCGGGCGCGCAGTACTAACTATGGCTACACCTTC. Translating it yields CSALGRARSTNYGYTF.

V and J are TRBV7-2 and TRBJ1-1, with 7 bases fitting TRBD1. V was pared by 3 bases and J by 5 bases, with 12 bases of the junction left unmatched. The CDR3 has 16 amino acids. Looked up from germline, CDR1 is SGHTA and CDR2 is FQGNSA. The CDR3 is CASSFSQGVVGTEAFF. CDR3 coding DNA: TGTGCCAGCAGCTTTAGCCAGGGGGTGGTGGGGACTGAAGCTTTCTTT.

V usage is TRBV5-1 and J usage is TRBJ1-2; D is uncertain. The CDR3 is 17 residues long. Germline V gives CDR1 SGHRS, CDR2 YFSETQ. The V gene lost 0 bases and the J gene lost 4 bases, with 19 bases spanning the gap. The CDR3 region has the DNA TGCGCCAGCAGCTTGGCCGGTCTTGGGGTCCTCGCCTATGGCTACACCTTC. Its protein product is CASSLAGLGVLAYGYTF.